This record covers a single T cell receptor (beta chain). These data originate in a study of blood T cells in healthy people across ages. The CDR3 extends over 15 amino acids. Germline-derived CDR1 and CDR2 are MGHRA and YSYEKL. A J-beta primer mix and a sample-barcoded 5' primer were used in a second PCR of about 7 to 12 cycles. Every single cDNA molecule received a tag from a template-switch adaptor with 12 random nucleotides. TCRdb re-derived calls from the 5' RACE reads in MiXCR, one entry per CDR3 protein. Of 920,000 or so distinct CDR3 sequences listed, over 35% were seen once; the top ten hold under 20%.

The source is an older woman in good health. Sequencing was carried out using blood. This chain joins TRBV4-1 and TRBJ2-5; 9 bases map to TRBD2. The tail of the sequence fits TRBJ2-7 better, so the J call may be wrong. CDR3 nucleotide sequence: TGCGCCAGCAGCCGGGGACTAGCCACCACCTACGAGCAGTACTTC. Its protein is CASSRGLATTYEQYF.